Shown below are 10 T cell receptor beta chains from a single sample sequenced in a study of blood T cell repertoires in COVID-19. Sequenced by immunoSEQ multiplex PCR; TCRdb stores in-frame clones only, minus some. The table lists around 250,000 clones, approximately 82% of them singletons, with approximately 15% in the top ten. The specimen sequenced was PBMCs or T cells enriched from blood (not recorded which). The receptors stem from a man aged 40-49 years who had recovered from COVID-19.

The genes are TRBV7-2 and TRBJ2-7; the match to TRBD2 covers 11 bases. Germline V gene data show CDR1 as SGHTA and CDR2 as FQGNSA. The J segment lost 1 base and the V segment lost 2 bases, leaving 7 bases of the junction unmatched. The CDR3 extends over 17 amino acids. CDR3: CASSLPLAGVSSYEQYF. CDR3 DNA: TGTGCCAGCAGCTTACCACTAGCGGGGGTTTCTTCCTACGAGCAGTACTTC. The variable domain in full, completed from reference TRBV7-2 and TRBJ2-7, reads GAGVSQSPSNKVTEKGKDVELRCDPISGHTALYWYRQSLGQGLEFLIYFQGNSAPDKSGLPSDRFSAERTGGSVSTLTIQRTQQEDSAVYLCASSLPLAGVSSYEQYFGPGTRLTVT.

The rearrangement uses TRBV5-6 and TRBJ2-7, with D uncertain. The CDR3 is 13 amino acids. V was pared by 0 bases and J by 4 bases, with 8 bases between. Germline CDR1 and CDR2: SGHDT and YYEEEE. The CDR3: CASSLGASYEQYF. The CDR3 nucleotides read TGTGCCAGCAGCTTGGGGGCCTCGTACGAGCAGTACTTC.

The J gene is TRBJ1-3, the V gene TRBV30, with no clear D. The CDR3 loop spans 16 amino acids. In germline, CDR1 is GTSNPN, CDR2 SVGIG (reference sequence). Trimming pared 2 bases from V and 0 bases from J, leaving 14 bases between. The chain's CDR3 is CAWSRPGLNSGNTIYF. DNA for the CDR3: TGTGCCTGGAGTCGGCCTGGACTGAACTCTGGAAACACCATATATTTT.

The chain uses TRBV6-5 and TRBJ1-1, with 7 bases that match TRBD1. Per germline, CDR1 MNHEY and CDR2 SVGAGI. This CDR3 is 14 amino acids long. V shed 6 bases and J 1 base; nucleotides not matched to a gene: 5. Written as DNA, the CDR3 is TGTGCCAGCAGCGACAGGGCAAAGAACACTGAAGCTTTCTTT. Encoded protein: CASSDRAKNTEAFF.

The CDR3 here is CASRDQGLPKFF. In nucleotides, the CDR3 is TGTGCCAGCAGAGACCAGGGGCTCCCGAAGTTCTTC. The chain uses TRBV12-3 or TRBV12-4 and TRBJ2-1; perhaps TRBD1 as D (6 bases). The CDR3 is 12 residues long. V lost 6 bases and J 14 bases, leaving 17 bases between the germline ends.

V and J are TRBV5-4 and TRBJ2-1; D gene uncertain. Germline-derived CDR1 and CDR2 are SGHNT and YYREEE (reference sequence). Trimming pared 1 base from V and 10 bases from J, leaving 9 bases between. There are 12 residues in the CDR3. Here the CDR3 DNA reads TGTGCCAGCAGCTTGCTTAGCATCGAGCAGTTCTTC. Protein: CASSLLSIEQFF.

The CDR3 loop is CASSQGQRASPLHF. The CDR3 DNA follows: TGTGCCAGCAGCCAGGGACAGAGAGCTTCACCCCTCCACTTT. The chain couples TRBV11-2 to TRBJ1-6; TRBD1 aligns across 7 bases. Trimming at V came to 5 bases and at J to 9 bases, leaving 7 bases not matched to a gene. Germline V gene sequence: CDR1 SGHAT, CDR2 FQNNGV. This CDR3 is 14 amino acids long.

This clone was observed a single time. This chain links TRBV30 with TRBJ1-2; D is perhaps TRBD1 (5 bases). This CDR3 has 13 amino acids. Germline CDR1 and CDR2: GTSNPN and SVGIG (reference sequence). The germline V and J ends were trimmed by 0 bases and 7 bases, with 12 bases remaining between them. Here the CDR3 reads CAWSVIGTLGYTF. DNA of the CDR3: TGTGCCTGGAGTGTAATCGGGACTCTTGGCTACACCTTC.

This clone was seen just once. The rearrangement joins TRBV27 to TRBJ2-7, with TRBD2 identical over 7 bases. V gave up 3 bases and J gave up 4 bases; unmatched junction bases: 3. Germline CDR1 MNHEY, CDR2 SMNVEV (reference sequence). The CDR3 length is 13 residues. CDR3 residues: CASSLGGRYEQYF. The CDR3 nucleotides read TGTGCCAGCAGTTTGGGGGGGAGGTACGAGCAGTACTTC.

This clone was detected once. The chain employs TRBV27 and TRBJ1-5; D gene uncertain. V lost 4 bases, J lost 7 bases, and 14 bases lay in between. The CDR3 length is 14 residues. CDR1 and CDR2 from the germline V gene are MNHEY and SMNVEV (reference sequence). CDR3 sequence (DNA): TGTGCCAGCAGTTGGGGTGGTTCGGGACAGCCCCAGCATTTT. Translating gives CASSWGGSGQPQHF.